A single sample gave rise to the 30 T cell receptor beta chains below, sequenced in a study of blood T cell repertoires in COVID-19. Sequencing used immunoSEQ multiplex PCR; TCRdb keeps in-frame clones, though not all of them. Seen here are roughly 150,000 clones, roughly 86% observed once, and the top ten hold under 3%. Sequences were obtained from peripheral blood. These receptors all come from a woman aged 80 or older with COVID-19, enrolled during active disease.

The CDR3 is CASSLGASGGPYNEQFF. CDR3 nucleotides: TGTGCCAGCAGCTTAGGGGCCAGCGGGGGCCCCTACAATGAGCAGTTCTTC. The chain combines TRBV7-9 with TRBJ2-1; 8 bases are shared with TRBD2. Losses at the gene ends were 1 base for V and 2 bases for J; bases not matched to a gene: 7. The CDR3 totals 17 residues. Germline V gives CDR1 SEHNR, CDR2 FQNEAQ (reference sequence).

This chain joins TRBV9 and TRBJ2-2, with 7 bases fitting TRBD2. The trim removed 0 bases at V and 5 bases at J, leaving 13 bases unmatched. The CDR3 extends over 18 amino acids. From germline, CDR1 is SGDLS and CDR2 YYNGEE. CDR3 amino acids: CASSVDVSASGRTGELFF. CDR3 bases: TGTGCCAGCAGCGTAGACGTGTCGGCTAGCGGACGGACCGGGGAGCTGTTTTTT.

This clone appeared a single time. This chain connects TRBV5-5 to TRBJ1-5; no definite D call. CDR3 length equals 13 residues. From germline, CDR1 is SGHKS and CDR2 YYEKEE (reference sequence). Trimming removed 0 bases at V and 5 bases at J, with 6 bases between. The CDR3 sequence: CASSLAEDQPQHF. The DNA for the CDR3 is TGTGCCAGCAGCTTGGCTGAGGATCAGCCCCAGCATTTT.

The CDR3 protein is CASSLGGLGGAFF. The CDR3 DNA sequence: TGTGCCAGCAGCTTAGGGGGCCTTGGCGGAGCTTTCTTT. The V gene is TRBV7-8, the J gene TRBJ1-1, with TRBD1 as a possible D gene (5 bases). Germline-derived CDR1 and CDR2 are SGHVS and FQNEAQ. The CDR3 totals 13 residues. With 1 base removed from V and 10 bases from J, the gap between germline ends came to 13 bases.

J is TRBJ1-4 and V is TRBV4-3, with 9 nucleotides matching TRBD1. Per the germline V gene, CDR1 is LGHNA and CDR2 is YSLEER. The CDR3 spans 15 residues. V shed 0 bases and J 10 bases; nucleotides not matched to a gene: 6. This CDR3 is CASSQEGTGGRKLFF. CDR3 DNA: TGCGCCAGCAGCCAAGAAGGTACAGGGGGCAGAAAACTGTTTTTT.

V usage is TRBV28 and J usage is TRBJ2-3, with 7 bases lining up with TRBD1. CDR1 and CDR2 (germline): MDHEN, SYDVKM. This CDR3 contains 16 residues. V shed 7 bases, J shed 3 bases, and the junction held 13 bases outside the gene matches. The CDR3 protein is CASTLDRAVGTDTQYF. CDR3 nucleotide sequence: TGTGCCAGCACCTTAGACAGGGCGGTGGGTACAGATACGCAGTATTTT.

The CDR3 nucleotides are TGTGCCAGCAGCTGGGACAGGAACACTGAAGCTTTCTTT. This codes for CASSWDRNTEAFF. The rearrangement uses TRBV6-5 and TRBJ1-1; 7 nucleotides line up with TRBD1. In germline, CDR1 is MNHEY, CDR2 SVGAGI. V was pared by 6 bases and J by 1 base, with 2 bases of the junction left unmatched. The CDR3 spans 13 residues.

This clone turned up a few times. The V and J genes are TRBV28 and TRBJ1-1; maybe TRBD1 (5 bases). This CDR3 comprises 15 residues. Looked up from germline, CDR1 is MDHEN and CDR2 is SYDVKM. Trimming stripped 6 bases from V and 0 bases from J, with 14 bases between. CDR3 in amino acids: CASRGGSLMNTEAFF. The CDR3 DNA follows: TGTGCCAGCAGGGGGGGAAGCCTTATGAACACTGAAGCTTTCTTT.

There are a few counts of this clone. The chain couples TRBV27 to TRBJ1-1; D gene unclear. V was clipped by 6 bases and J by 4 bases, with 12 bases between them. The CDR3 is 13 residues long. The V gene's germline CDR1 is MNHEY and CDR2 SMNVEV (reference sequence). CDR3 nucleotides: TGTGCCAGCAGGACCTGGCGGGTCACTGAAGCTTTCTTT. Protein product: CASRTWRVTEAFF.

DNA for the CDR3: TGTGCCAGTAGTGATGACAGGGGCGTCGGCGGGGAGCTGTTTTTT. The encoded protein is CASSDDRGVGGELFF. This rearrangement joins TRBV19 to TRBJ2-2, with 8 nucleotides matching TRBD1. V trimming: 5 bases; J trimming: 7 bases; junction bases outside the gene matches: 9. Germline V gives CDR1 LNHDA, CDR2 SQIVND (reference sequence). The CDR3 totals 15 residues. Full variable domain (rest looked up from reference TRBV19 and TRBJ2-2): DGGITQSPKYLFRKEGQNVTLSCEQNLNHDAMYWYRQDPGQGLRLIYYSQIVNDFQKGDIAEGYSVSREKKESFPLTVTSAQKNPTAFYLCASSDDRGVGGELFFGEGSRLTVL.

V gene TRBV14 combines with J gene TRBJ1-3, with 7 bases matching TRBD1. The germline V gene has CDR1 SGHDN and CDR2 FVKESK. The CDR3 runs to 14 residues. V shed 4 bases, J shed 4 bases, and the junction held 4 bases outside the gene matches. The DNA of the CDR3 is TGTGCCAGCAGCCGCGGGACAGACGGAAACACCATATATTTT. Protein: CASSRGTDGNTIYF.

The rearrangement uses TRBV6-5 and TRBJ2-5, with a tentative D call TRBD1 (5 bases). Trimming shortened V by 7 bases and J by 5 bases, and 11 bases separated the two germline ends. This CDR3 spans 12 amino acids. Germline-derived CDR1 and CDR2 are MNHEY and SVGAGI. CDR3 protein: CASNLGQETQYF. DNA of the CDR3: TGTGCCAGCAACTTGGGGCAGGAGACCCAGTACTTC.

V and J are TRBV5-1 and TRBJ2-7; 12 positions match TRBD2. CDR3 length equals 19 residues. Germline CDR1 is SGHRS and CDR2 is YFSETQ. The V and J ends lost 2 bases and 0 bases, in that order; junction bases with no gene match: 12. CDR3 loop: CASSLSTSGSLGSSYEQYF. The CDR3 coding sequence is TGCGCCAGCAGCTTATCGACTAGCGGGAGTTTGGGGAGCTCCTACGAGCAGTACTTC.

The chain combines TRBV28 with TRBJ2-1; 11 bases are a match to TRBD2. CDR1 is MDHEN and CDR2 is SYDVKM in the germline V gene. The J segment lost 6 bases and the V segment lost 10 bases, leaving 8 bases of the junction unmatched. The CDR3 has 14 amino acids. CDR3 loop: CATTTSGRSNEQFF. For the CDR3, the DNA is TGTGCCACCACCACTAGCGGGAGAAGCAATGAGCAGTTCTTC.

The chain joins TRBV20-1 to TRBJ1-2, with 7 bases fitting TRBD1. The CDR3 spans 13 residues. V was clipped by 3 bases and J by 5 bases; unmatched bases: 6. The germline V gene encodes CDR1 DFQATT and CDR2 SNEGSKA (reference sequence). This CDR3 is CSASPGQMYGYTF. The CDR3 DNA reads TGCAGTGCTAGTCCGGGACAGATGTATGGCTACACCTTC.

V is TRBV2 and J is TRBJ2-1; no firm D call. The V end lost 4 bases, the J end lost 6 bases, and 4 bases lay between the germline ends. This CDR3 spans 11 amino acids. Germline CDR1 is SNHLY and CDR2 is FYNNEI. DNA of the CDR3: TGTGCCAGCAGTGTTATCAATGAGCAGTTCTTC. As protein: CASSVINEQFF.

This chain uses TRBV2 with TRBJ2-7; 11 nucleotides line up with TRBD2. The CDR3 loop spans 15 amino acids. Germline V gives CDR1 SNHLY, CDR2 FYNNEI. V lost 5 bases, J lost 0 bases, and 3 bases stayed unmatched. Written as DNA, the CDR3 is TGTGCCAGCAGTCCCACTAGCGGGAGCTCCTACGAGCAGTACTTC. Translated: CASSPTSGSSYEQYF.

The chain is built from TRBV2 and TRBJ1-4; D not certain. Germline loops: CDR1 SNHLY, CDR2 FYNNEI. The CDR3 is 12 amino acids. V lost 6 bases and J lost 4, with 6 bases in between. The CDR3 loop reads CASRGLNEKLFF. The CDR3 DNA reads as TGTGCCAGCAGGGGCCTTAATGAAAAACTGTTTTTT.

This clone was counted only a few times. The chain uses TRBV7-3 and TRBJ1-2; 12 bases fit TRBD1. CDR1 SGHTA and CDR2 FQGTGA come from the germline V gene. This CDR3 is 18 amino acids long. V lost 5 bases and J lost 7; bases outside the gene matches: 17. CDR3 protein: CASSPIPREGQGAVGYTF. The CDR3 nucleotides read TGTGCCAGCAGCCCCATACCCAGGGAGGGACAGGGGGCAGTTGGCTACACCTTC.

This clone has only one observation. J is TRBJ2-3 and V is TRBV28; tentatively, D is TRBD2 (6 bases). CDR1 is MDHEN and CDR2 is SYDVKM in the germline V gene. V was pared by 1 base and J by 4 bases, with 27 bases between. The CDR3 consists of 20 residues. CDR3 bases: TGTGCCAGCAGTTTATTGGCGGGGTCGGGACGTCGCCGGGACGCAGATACGCAGTATTTT. It translates to CASSLLAGSGRRRDADTQYF.

This chain connects TRBV6-5 to TRBJ2-7, with D hard to call. V was cut by 6 bases and J by 3 bases, with 6 bases left in between. The CDR3 covers 11 residues. The V gene's germline CDR1 is MNHEY and CDR2 SVGAGI. As DNA, the CDR3 is TGTGCCAGCAGATCAATCTACGAGCAGTACTTC. Its translation: CASRSIYEQYF.

This chain joins TRBV6-4 and TRBJ1-2; TRBD1 matches 9 bases. The CDR3 contains 15 residues. Germline CDR1 reads MRHNA; CDR2 reads SNTAGT. V was pared by 9 bases and J by 5 bases, with 13 bases of the junction left unmatched. CDR3 sequence: CASRARDRDGYGYTF. CDR3 coding DNA: TGTGCCAGTAGGGCGCGGGACAGGGACGGATATGGCTACACCTTC.

This clone was observed a single time. V usage is TRBV27 and J usage is TRBJ1-5; D is perhaps TRBD1 (6 bases). Trimming took 0 bases from V and 1 from J, leaving 10 bases between them. This CDR3 region has 16 residues. Germline V gene data show CDR1 as MNHEY and CDR2 as SMNVEV (reference sequence). This CDR3 is CASSLSGQGSNQPQHF. DNA of the CDR3: TGTGCCAGCAGTTTATCGGGGCAGGGGAGCAATCAGCCCCAGCATTTT.

CDR3: CASSPHPAQDHGYTF. In DNA, the CDR3 is TGTGCCAGCTCACCTCACCCCGCACAGGATCATGGCTACACCTTC. The genes are TRBV18 and TRBJ1-2, with a tentative D call TRBD1 (5 bases). Germline values: CDR1 KGHSH, CDR2 LQKENI. Trimming pared 3 bases from V and 6 bases from J, leaving 17 bases between. This CDR3 contains 15 residues.

This clone was counted a single time. The rearrangement links TRBV5-6 to TRBJ1-1, with a weak D call TRBD1 (5 bases). V was trimmed by 3 bases and J by 8 bases, leaving 20 bases between them. This CDR3 has 15 residues. From germline, CDR1 is SGHDT and CDR2 YYEEEE. CDR3 DNA sequence: TGTGCCAGCAGCTCATATATAACAGGAGACCCCGAAGCTTTCTTT. Amino acid sequence: CASSSYITGDPEAFF.

This chain joins TRBV29-1 and TRBJ1-1; tentative D call: TRBD1 (6 bases). Germline V gene lookup returns CDR1 SQVTM and CDR2 ANQGSEA. The CDR3 runs to 13 residues. The chain's CDR3 is CRAGVGMATEAFF. Here the CDR3 DNA reads TGCCGGGCAGGGGTCGGTATGGCCACTGAAGCTTTCTTT.

The V gene is TRBV7-2, the J gene TRBJ2-3, with TRBD1 matching over 7 bases. This CDR3 spans 15 amino acids. V was clipped by 6 bases and J by 3 bases; unmatched bases: 9. Per the germline V gene, CDR1 is SGHTA and CDR2 is FQGNSA. CDR3 in amino acids: CASRPTGVATDTQYF. CDR3 nucleotides: TGTGCCAGCAGACCTACAGGGGTGGCAACAGATACGCAGTATTTT.

The chain employs TRBV7-2 and TRBJ2-1; 9 nucleotides line up with TRBD1. CDR3 length equals 15 residues. With 4 bases clipped from V and 4 bases from J, the junction kept 5 bases outside the gene matches. Germline V gene lookup returns CDR1 SGHTA and CDR2 FQGNSA. The chain's CDR3 is CASSSDRGAYNEQFF. The CDR3 DNA follows: TGTGCCAGCAGCTCGGACAGGGGAGCATACAATGAGCAGTTCTTC.

This clone has only one observation. V gene TRBV19 combines with J gene TRBJ1-1, with a possible D match to TRBD1 (5 bases). This CDR3 contains 13 residues. CDR1 is LNHDA and CDR2 is SQIVND in the germline V gene (reference sequence). Trimming stripped 3 bases from V and 5 bases from J, with 10 bases between. The DNA for the CDR3 is TGTGCCAGTAGTATTAGGAGGGGAACTGAAGCTTTCTTT. It codes for CASSIRRGTEAFF.

This chain joins TRBV18 and TRBJ2-7; weak D call: TRBD1 (6 bases). V was clipped by 2 bases and J by 4 bases, with 15 bases between them. CDR3 length: 15 residues. Germline V gene lookup returns CDR1 KGHSH and CDR2 LQKENI. CDR3 loop: CASSPRPGEGYEQYF. Written as DNA, the CDR3 is TGTGCCAGCTCACCAAGGCCAGGGGAAGGGTACGAGCAGTACTTC.